Presented here are 15 T cell receptor beta chains from one specimen sequenced in a study of monozygotic twins with inflammatory bowel disease. TCRdb reworked the 5' RACE reads into one entry per CDR3 protein, no DNA. The sample table includes 300,000 to 350,000 distinct CDR3 sequences. Input material: blood. The receptors were sampled from a human donor with ulcerative colitis or Crohn's disease, or a healthy co-twin of an affected twin (not recorded which).

The chain's CDR3 is CASSFGESSSYNSPLHF. The chain carries TRBV5-1 and TRBJ1-6. From germline, CDR1 is SGHRS and CDR2 YFSETQ. The CDR3 extends over 17 amino acids.

This sequence joins TRBV10-3 and TRBJ2-1; TCRdb reports TRBD1, a call that lacks DNA to check it against. This CDR3 is 15 amino acids long. Germline-derived CDR1 and CDR2 are ENHRY and SYGVKD. This CDR3 reads CAISAGDRTYNEQFF.

V and J are TRBV5-1 and TRBJ2-4; TCRdb indicates TRBD1, and absent DNA this call remains unverified. Germline V lookup: CDR1 SGHRS, CDR2 YFSETQ. The CDR3 is 17 residues long. The CDR3 loop reads CASSSYRVGLAKNIQYF.

J is TRBJ2-3 and V is TRBV28; there is no DNA to check the TCRdb D call of TRBD1. This CDR3 has 13 residues. Germline V gene lookup returns CDR1 MDHEN and CDR2 SYDVKM. The CDR3 region is CAISRGSTDTQYF.

The chain links TRBV12-3 or TRBV12-4 to TRBJ1-1; with no DNA, the TCRdb D assignment of TRBD1 cannot be verified. This CDR3 spans 15 amino acids. CDR3: CASSAQGQGGSEAFF.

The chain recombines TRBV3-1 with TRBJ1-4. Germline lookup yields CDR1 LGHDT and CDR2 YNNKEL (reference sequence). There are 13 residues in the CDR3. CDR3 protein: CASQTRGKEKLFF.

The J gene is TRBJ1-1, the V gene TRBV4-3; TCRdb gives TRBD1 as the D gene, but with no DNA this cannot be confirmed. Germline CDR1 LGHNA, CDR2 YSLEER. The CDR3 has 15 residues. The CDR3 loop reads CASSQPGTGRTEAFF.

This chain uses TRBV20-1 with TRBJ1-1. The CDR3 extends over 15 amino acids. Looked up from germline, CDR1 is DFQATT and CDR2 is SNEGSKA (reference sequence). The CDR3 protein is CSPRASPREVTEAFF.

CDR3 sequence: CSAVDRGEDTQYF. The chain uses TRBV29-1 and TRBJ2-3; the D call of TRBD1 rests on TCRdb alone, since no DNA is present to check it. The CDR3 runs 13 residues. Germline V gene sequence: CDR1 SQVTM, CDR2 ANQGSEA.

V usage is TRBV3-1 and J usage is TRBJ2-6; TCRdb names TRBD2, which stays unverified in the absence of DNA. The germline V gene encodes CDR1 LGHDT and CDR2 YNNKEL (reference sequence). The CDR3 covers 17 residues. The chain's CDR3 is CASSPSGSSSGANVLTF.

This rearrangement joins TRBV7-9 to TRBJ1-2. Germline values: CDR1 SEHNR, CDR2 FQNEAQ (reference sequence). CDR3 length equals 12 residues. CDR3 loop: CASSTQYYGYTF.

This chain uses TRBV5-1 with TRBJ2-1. CDR1 is SGHRS, CDR2 YFSETQ, per germline. There are 16 residues in the CDR3. The CDR3 loop reads CASSLANGATYNEQFF.

V usage is TRBV10-3 and J usage is TRBJ2-1. CDR1 and CDR2 (germline): ENHRY, SYGVKD. This CDR3 contains 12 residues. This CDR3 is CAISEGFNEQFF.

This chain joins TRBV11-2 and TRBJ2-5; TCRdb names TRBD2, which stays unverified in the absence of DNA. The CDR3 runs to 13 residues. The V gene's germline CDR1 is SGHAT and CDR2 FQNNGV. The CDR3 here is CASSLTGRGTQYF.

The V gene is TRBV11-2, the J gene TRBJ1-3; TCRdb's D gene call, TRBD1, goes unchecked for lack of DNA. Looked up from germline, CDR1 is SGHAT and CDR2 is FQNNGV. The CDR3 has 14 residues. Here the CDR3 reads CASSYLRDGNTIYF.